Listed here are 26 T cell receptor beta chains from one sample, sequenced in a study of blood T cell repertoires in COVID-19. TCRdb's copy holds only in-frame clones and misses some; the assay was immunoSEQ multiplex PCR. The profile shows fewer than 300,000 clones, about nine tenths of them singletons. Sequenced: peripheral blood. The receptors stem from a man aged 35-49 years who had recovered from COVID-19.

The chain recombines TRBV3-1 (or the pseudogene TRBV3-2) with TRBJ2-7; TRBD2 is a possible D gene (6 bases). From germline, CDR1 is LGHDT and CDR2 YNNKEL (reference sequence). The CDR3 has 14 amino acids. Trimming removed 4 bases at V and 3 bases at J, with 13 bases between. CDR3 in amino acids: CASSRGTGYYEQYF. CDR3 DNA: TGTGCCAGCAGCCGAGGGACTGGCTACTACGAGCAGTACTTC.

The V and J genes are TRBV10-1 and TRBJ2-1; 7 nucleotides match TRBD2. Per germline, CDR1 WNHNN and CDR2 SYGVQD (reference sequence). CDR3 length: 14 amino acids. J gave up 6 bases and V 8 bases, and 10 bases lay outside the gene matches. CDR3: CASYPSGAANEQFF. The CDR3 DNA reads TGCGCCAGCTATCCTAGCGGAGCAGCCAATGAGCAGTTCTTC.

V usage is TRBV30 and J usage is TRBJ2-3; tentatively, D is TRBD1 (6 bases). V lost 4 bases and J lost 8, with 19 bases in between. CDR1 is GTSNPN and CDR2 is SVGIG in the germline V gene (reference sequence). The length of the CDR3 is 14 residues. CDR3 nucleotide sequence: TGTGCCTGGAAGACCCCCCAGGGGTCGGGTACGCAGTATTTT. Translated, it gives CAWKTPQGSGTQYF.

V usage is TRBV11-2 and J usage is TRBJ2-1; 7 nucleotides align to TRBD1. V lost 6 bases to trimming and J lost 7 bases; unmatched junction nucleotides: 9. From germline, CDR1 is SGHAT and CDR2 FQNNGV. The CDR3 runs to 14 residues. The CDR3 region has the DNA TGTGCCAGCAGTCCCCCCCCACAGGGGAATGAGCAGTTCTTC. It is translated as CASSPPPQGNEQFF.

The CDR3 sequence is CASSHSPDYGYTF. CDR3 DNA sequence: TGTGCCAGCAGCCACAGCCCAGATTATGGCTACACCTTC. The chain couples TRBV21-1 to TRBJ1-2; TRBD1 reflects the table's D call only, with no check against the DNA. TRBV21-1 is classified as a pseudogene. The CDR3 length is 13 residues.

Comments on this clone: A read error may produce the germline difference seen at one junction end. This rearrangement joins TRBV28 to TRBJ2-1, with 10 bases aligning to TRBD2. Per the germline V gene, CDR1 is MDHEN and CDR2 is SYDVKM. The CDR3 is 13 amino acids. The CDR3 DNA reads TGTGCCAGCAGTTCCGAGGACCTAGCGGGAGAGGTCTTC. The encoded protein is CASSSEDLAGEVF.

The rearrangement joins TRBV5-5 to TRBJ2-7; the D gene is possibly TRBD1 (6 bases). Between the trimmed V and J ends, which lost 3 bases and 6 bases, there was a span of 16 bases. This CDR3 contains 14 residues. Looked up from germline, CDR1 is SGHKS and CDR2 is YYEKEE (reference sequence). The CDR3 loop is CASSYPGTPREQYF. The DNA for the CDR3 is TGTGCCAGCAGCTACCCCGGGACACCTCGCGAGCAGTACTTC. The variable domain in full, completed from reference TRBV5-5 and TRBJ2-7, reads DAGVTQSPTHLIKTRGQQVTLRCSPISGHKSVSWYQQVLGQGPQFIFQYYEKEERGRGNFPDRFSARQFPNYSSELNVNALLLGDSALYLCASSYPGTPREQYFGPGTRLTVT.

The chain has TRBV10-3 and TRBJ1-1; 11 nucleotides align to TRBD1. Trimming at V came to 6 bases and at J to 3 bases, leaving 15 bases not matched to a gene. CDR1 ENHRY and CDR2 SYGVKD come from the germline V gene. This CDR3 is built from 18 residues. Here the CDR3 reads CAIRITGTGGFGHTEAFF. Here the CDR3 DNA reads TGTGCCATCAGAATAACCGGGACAGGGGGGTTCGGGCACACTGAAGCTTTCTTT.

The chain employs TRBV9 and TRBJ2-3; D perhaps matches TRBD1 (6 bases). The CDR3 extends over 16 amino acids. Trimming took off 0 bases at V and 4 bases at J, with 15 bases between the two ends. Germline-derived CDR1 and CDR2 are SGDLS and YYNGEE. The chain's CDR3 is CASSVEGLRGPDTQYF. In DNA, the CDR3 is TGTGCCAGCAGCGTAGAAGGGCTCAGGGGTCCAGATACGCAGTATTTT.

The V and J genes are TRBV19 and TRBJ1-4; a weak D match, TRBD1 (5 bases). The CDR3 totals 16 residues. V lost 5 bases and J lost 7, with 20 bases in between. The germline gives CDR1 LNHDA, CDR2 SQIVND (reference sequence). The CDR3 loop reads CASSPLGQGLGEKLFF. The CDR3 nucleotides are TGTGCCAGTAGTCCTCTGGGGCAGGGATTGGGTGAAAAACTGTTTTTT.

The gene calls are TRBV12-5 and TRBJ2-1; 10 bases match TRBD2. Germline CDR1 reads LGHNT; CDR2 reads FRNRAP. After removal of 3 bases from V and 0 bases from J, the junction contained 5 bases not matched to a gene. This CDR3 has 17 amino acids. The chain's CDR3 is CASGFRTSGSSYNEQFF. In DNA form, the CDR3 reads TGTGCTAGTGGTTTCCGGACTAGCGGAAGCTCCTACAATGAGCAGTTCTTC.

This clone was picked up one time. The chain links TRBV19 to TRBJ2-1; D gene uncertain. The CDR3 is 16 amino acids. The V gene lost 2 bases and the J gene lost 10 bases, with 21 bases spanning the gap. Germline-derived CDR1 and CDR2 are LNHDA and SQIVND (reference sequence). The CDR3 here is CASSIRSRIAYGEQFF. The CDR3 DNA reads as TGTGCCAGTAGTATAAGGTCTCGGATCGCCTACGGGGAGCAGTTCTTC.

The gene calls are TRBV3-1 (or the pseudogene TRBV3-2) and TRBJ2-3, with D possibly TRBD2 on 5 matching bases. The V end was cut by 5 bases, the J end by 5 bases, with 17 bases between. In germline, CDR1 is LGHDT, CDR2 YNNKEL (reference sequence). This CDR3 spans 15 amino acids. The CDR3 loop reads CASSSSGGPRDTQYF. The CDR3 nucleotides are TGTGCCAGCAGCTCGTCTGGCGGGCCTAGAGATACGCAGTATTTT.

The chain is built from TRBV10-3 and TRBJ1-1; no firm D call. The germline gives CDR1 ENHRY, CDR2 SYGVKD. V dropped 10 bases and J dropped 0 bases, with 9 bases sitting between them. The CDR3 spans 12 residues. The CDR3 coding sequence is TGTGCCAGCGGCCGGGTGAACACTGAAGCTTTCTTT. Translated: CASGRVNTEAFF.

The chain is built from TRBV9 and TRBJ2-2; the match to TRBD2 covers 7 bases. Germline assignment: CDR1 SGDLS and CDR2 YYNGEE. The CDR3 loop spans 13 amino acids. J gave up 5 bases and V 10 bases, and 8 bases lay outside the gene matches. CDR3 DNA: TGTGCCTCGGGGAGGGAGTGGACCGGGGAGCTGTTTTTT. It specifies CASGREWTGELFF.

The CDR3 DNA follows: TGTGCCAGCAGCCCCCTCCGACTAGCGACTTCGGGGGAGCTGTTTTTT. Encoded protein: CASSPLRLATSGELFF. The chain couples TRBV7-4 to TRBJ2-2; the match to TRBD2 covers 8 bases. Germline V gene sequence: CDR1 SGHVT, CDR2 SQSDAQ. The CDR3 contains 16 residues. The V gene end was trimmed by 5 bases and the J gene end by 8 bases; junction bases not matched to a gene: 13.

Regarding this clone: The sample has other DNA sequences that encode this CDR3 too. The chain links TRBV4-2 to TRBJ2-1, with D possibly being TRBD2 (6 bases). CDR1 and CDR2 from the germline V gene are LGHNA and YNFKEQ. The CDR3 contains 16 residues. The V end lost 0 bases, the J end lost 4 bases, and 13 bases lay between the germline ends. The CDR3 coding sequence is TGTGCCAGCAGCCAAGAAACGGGGGATAGGTACAATGAGCAGTTCTTC. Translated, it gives CASSQETGDRYNEQFF.

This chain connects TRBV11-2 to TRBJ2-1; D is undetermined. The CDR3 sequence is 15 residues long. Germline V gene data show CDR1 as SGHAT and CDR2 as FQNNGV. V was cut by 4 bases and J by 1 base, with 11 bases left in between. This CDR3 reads CASSSAWSSYNEQFF. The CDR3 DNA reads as TGTGCCAGCAGCTCCGCCTGGAGTTCCTACAATGAGCAGTTCTTC. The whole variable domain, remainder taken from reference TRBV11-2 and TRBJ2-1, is EAGVAQSPRYKIIEKRQSVAFWCNPISGHATLYWYQQILGQGPKLLIQFQNNGVVDDSQLPKDRFSAERLKGVDSTLKIQPAKLEDSAVYLCASSSAWSSYNEQFFGPGTRLTVL.

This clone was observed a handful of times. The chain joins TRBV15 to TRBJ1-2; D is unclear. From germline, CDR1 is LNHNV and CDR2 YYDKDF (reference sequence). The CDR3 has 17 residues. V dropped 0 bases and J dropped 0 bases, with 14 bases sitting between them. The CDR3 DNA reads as TGTGCCACCAGCAGAGATCGTAGAACAGCCACTAACTATGGCTACACCTTC. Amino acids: CATSRDRRTATNYGYTF.

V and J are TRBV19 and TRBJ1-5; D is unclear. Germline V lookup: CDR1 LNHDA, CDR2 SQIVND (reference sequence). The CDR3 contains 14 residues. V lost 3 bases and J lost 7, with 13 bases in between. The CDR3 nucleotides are TGTGCCAGTAGTATCTCGAGGGTTCAGCAGCCCCAGCATTTT. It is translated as CASSISRVQQPQHF.

The CDR3 loop is CASSPRGGRDNEQFF. In DNA, the CDR3 is TGTGCCAGCAGCCCTCGGGGGGGCCGGGACAATGAGCAGTTCTTC. V is TRBV5-4 and J is TRBJ2-1, with 8 bases aligning to TRBD2. Germline-derived CDR1 and CDR2 are SGHNT and YYREEE (reference sequence). This CDR3 comprises 15 residues. V trimming: 4 bases; J trimming: 5 bases; junction bases outside the gene matches: 8.

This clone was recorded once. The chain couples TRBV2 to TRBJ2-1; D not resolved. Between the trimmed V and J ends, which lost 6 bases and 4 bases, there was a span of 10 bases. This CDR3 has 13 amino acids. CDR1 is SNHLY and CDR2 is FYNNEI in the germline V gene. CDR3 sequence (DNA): TGTGCCAGCAGAATCAACAGATACAATGAGCAGTTCTTC. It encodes CASRINRYNEQFF.

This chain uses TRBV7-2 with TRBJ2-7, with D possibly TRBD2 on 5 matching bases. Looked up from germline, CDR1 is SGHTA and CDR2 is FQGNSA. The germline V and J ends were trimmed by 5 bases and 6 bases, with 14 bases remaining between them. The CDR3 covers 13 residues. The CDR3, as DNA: TGTGCCAGCAGCCGGGATTTCTCTGGCGAGCAGTACTTC. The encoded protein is CASSRDFSGEQYF.

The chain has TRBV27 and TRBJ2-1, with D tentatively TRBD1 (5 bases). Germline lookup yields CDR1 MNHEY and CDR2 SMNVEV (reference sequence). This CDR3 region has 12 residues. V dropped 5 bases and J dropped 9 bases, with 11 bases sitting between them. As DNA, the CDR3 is TGTGCCAGCAGTCCCCCAAGGGGTGAGCAGTTCTTC. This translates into CASSPPRGEQFF.

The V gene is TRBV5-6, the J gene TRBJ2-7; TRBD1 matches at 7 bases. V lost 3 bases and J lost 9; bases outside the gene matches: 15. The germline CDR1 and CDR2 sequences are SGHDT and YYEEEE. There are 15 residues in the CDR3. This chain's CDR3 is CASSYPRQGNWGQYF. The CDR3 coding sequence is TGTGCCAGCAGCTATCCCCGACAGGGCAACTGGGGGCAGTACTTC.

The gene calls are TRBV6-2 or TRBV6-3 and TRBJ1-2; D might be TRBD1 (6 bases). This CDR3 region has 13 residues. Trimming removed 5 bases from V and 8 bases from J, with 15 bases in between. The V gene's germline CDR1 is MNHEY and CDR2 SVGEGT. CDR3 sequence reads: CASSQTGSRGYTF. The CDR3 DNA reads TGTGCCAGCAGTCAAACAGGGTCGCGCGGCTACACCTTC.